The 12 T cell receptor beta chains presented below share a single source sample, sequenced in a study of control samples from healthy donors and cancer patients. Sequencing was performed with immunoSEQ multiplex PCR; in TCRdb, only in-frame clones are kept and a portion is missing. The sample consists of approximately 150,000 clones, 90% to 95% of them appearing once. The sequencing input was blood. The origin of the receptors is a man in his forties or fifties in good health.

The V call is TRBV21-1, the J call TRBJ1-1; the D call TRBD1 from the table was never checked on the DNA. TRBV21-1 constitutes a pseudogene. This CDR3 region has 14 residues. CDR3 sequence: CASRTGEQNTEAFF. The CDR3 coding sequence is TGTGCCAGCAGGACAGGGGAACAGAACACTGAAGCTTTCTTT.

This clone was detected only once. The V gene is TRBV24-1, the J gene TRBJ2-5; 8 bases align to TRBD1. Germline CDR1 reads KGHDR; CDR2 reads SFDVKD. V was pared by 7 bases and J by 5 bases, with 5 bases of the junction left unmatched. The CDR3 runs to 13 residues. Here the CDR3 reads CATSRDRRETQYF. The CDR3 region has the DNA TGTGCCACCAGCCGGGACAGGCGGGAGACCCAGTACTTC.

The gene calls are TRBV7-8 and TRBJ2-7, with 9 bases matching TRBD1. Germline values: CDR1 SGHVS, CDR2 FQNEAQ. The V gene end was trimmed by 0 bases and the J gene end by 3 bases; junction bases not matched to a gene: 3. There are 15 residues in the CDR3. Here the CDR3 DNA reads TGTGCCAGCAGCTTAGCGGGACAGGGTTACTACGAGCAGTACTTC. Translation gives CASSLAGQGYYEQYF.

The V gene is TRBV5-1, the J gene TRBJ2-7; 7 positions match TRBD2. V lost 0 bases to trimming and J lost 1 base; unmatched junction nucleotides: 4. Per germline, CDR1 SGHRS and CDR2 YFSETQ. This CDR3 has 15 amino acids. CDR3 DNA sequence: TGCGCCAGCAGCTTGGGGCTAGCGGATTCCTACGAGCAGTACTTC. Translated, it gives CASSLGLADSYEQYF.

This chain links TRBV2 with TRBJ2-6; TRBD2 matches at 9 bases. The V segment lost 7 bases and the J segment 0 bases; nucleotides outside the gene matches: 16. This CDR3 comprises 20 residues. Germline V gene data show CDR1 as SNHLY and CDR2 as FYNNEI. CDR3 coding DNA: TGTGCCAGCATCCCAAGGGGGCTAGCGGGAAAAATCTCTGGGGCCAACGTCCTGACTTTC. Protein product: CASIPRGLAGKISGANVLTF. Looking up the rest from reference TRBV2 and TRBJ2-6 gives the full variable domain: EPEVTQTPSHQVTQMGQEVILRCVPISNHLYFYWYRQILGQKVEFLVSFYNNEISEKSEIFDDQFSVERPDGSNFTLKIRSTKLEDSAMYFCASIPRGLAGKISGANVLTFGAGSRLTVL.

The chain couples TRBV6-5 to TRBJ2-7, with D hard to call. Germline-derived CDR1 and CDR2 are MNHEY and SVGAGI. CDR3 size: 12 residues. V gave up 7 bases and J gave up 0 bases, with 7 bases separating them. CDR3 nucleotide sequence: TGTGCCAGCAAGGCTTTCTCCTACGAGCAGTACTTC. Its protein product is CASKAFSYEQYF.

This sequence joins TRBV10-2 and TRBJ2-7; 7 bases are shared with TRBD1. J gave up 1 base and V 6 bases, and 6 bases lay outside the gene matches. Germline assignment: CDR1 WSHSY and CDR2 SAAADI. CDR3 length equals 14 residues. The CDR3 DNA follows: TGCGCCAGCAGGGACAGGCTTGGATCCTACGAGCAGTACTTC. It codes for CASRDRLGSYEQYF.

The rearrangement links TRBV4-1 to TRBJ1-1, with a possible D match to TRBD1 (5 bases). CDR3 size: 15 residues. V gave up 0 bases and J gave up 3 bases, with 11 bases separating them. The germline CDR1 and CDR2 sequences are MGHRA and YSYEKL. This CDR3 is CASSQEAGRDTEAFF. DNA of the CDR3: TGCGCCAGCAGCCAAGAGGCAGGGAGGGACACTGAAGCTTTCTTT.

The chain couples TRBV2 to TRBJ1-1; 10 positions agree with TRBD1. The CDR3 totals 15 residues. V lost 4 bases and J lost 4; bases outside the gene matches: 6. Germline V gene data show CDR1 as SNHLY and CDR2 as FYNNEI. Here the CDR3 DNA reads TGTGCCAGCAGTGGGGGGGACAGGGGTGGCACTGAAGCTTTCTTT. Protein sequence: CASSGGDRGGTEAFF.

The CDR3 sequence is CASSTGTDGNSPLHF. For the CDR3, the DNA is TGTGCCAGCAGCACCGGGACAGACGGTAATTCACCCCTCCACTTT. This chain joins TRBV6-5 and TRBJ1-6, with 7 bases matching TRBD1. CDR3 length: 15 amino acids. V dropped 6 bases and J dropped 6; count of bases not matched to a gene: 8. Germline V lookup: CDR1 MNHEY, CDR2 SVGAGI.

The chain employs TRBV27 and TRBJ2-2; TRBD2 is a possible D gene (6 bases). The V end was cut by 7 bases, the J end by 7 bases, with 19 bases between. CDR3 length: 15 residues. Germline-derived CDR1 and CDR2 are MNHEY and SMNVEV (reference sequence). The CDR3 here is CASTHDGGSSGELFF. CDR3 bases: TGTGCCAGCACCCATGACGGGGGATCGAGCGGGGAGCTGTTTTTT.

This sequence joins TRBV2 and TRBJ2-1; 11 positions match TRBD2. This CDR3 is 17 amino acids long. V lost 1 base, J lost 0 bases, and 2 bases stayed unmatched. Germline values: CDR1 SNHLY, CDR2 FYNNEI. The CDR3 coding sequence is TGTGCCAGCAGTGAAGGGGGACTAGCGGACTCCTACAATGAGCAGTTCTTC. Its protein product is CASSEGGLADSYNEQFF.